The 20 T cell receptor beta chains below come from one sample, sequenced in a study of ipilimumab plus nivolumab after autologous stem cell transplantation. The assay was immunoSEQ multiplex PCR, and TCRdb's table has in-frame clones only and misses some. The sample yields 15,000 to 20,000 clones, 81% seen once. Here the sequenced sample was PBMCs, taken in a trial of ipilimumab plus nivolumab as post-transplant consolidation. The source is a male donor with diffuse large B-cell lymphoma.

The J gene is TRBJ2-5, the V gene TRBV2, with D perhaps matching TRBD2 (5 bases). Germline V gene sequence: CDR1 SNHLY, CDR2 FYNNEI. The CDR3 has 16 residues. V was pared by 1 base and J by 0 bases, with 12 bases between. CDR3 region: CASSEGTSSYQETQYF. DNA for the CDR3: TGTGCCAGCAGTGAAGGGACTTCTTCGTACCAAGAGACCCAGTACTTC.

DNA of the CDR3: TGTGCCAGCGGCGAGTCCTACGAGCAGTACTTC. Residues: CASGESYEQYF. The V gene is TRBV7-2, the J gene TRBJ2-7; D unclear. V shed 8 bases and J shed 1 base, with 6 bases lying between them. CDR1 is SGHTA and CDR2 is FQGNSA in the germline V gene. CDR3 length: 11 residues.

The chain recombines TRBV6-5 with TRBJ2-7, with a weak D call TRBD2 (6 bases). CDR1 is MNHEY, CDR2 SVGAGI, per germline. V lost 4 bases to trimming and J lost 6 bases, with 13 bases between them. This CDR3 comprises 13 residues. For the CDR3, the DNA is TGTGCCAGCAGTTTCCCGGAGGGCGGCGAGCAGTACTTC. Encoded protein: CASSFPEGGEQYF.

CDR3 DNA: TGTGCCAGCAGTTTTCTCGTCAGCACAGATACGCAGTATTTT. Amino acid sequence: CASSFLVSTDTQYF. This chain uses TRBV6-6 with TRBJ2-3; D unresolved. V was cut by 4 bases and J by 0 bases, with 8 bases left in between. Looked up from germline, CDR1 is MNHNY and CDR2 is SVGAGI (reference sequence). The CDR3 length is 14 residues.

The CDR3 DNA reads as TGTGCCAGTAGCGCAGGGTTTGGGGGCCTTGAAGCTTTCTTT. Protein: CASSAGFGGLEAFF. V usage is TRBV19 and J usage is TRBJ1-1, with a weak D call TRBD1 (6 bases). CDR3 size: 14 residues. The V and J ends lost 6 bases and 7 bases respectively, with 18 bases between them. Looked up from germline, CDR1 is LNHDA and CDR2 is SQIVND (reference sequence).

The CDR3 DNA reads TGTGCCAGCAGCCGGGCGGGGGGGGCCTACGAGCAGTACTTC. It encodes CASSRAGGAYEQYF. The chain is built from TRBV7-2 and TRBJ2-7; TRBD2 matches at 9 bases. There are 14 residues in the CDR3. Germline V gives CDR1 SGHTA, CDR2 FQGNSA. J gave up 2 bases and V 5 bases, and 4 bases lay outside the gene matches. Complete variable domain (other parts from reference TRBV7-2 and TRBJ2-7): GAGVSQSPSNKVTEKGKDVELRCDPISGHTALYWYRQSLGQGLEFLIYFQGNSAPDKSGLPSDRFSAERTGGSVSTLTIQRTQQEDSAVYLCASSRAGGAYEQYFGPGTRLTVT.

J is TRBJ1-2 and V is TRBV4-2, with D hard to call. Trimming stripped 0 bases from V and 4 bases from J, with 9 bases between. Looked up from germline, CDR1 is LGHNA and CDR2 is YNFKEQ. This CDR3 has 14 amino acids. The CDR3 DNA sequence: TGTGCCAGCAGCCAAGATACCAGGTCCTATGGCTACACCTTC. Protein sequence: CASSQDTRSYGYTF.

This clone appeared once. The CDR3 sequence: CAWNPGHSLPYIGYTF. The CDR3 DNA reads TGTGCCTGGAACCCGGGACACTCCCTCCCTTATATCGGCTACACCTTC. The rearrangement joins TRBV30 to TRBJ1-2, with D possibly being TRBD1 (6 bases). Trimming cost V 4 bases and J 8 bases, with 26 bases left between them. Per the germline V gene, CDR1 is GTSNPN and CDR2 is SVGIG (reference sequence). This CDR3 is built from 16 residues.

The chain carries TRBV18 and TRBJ1-1, with 8 bases fitting TRBD1. V lost 3 bases to trimming and J lost 1 base; unmatched junction nucleotides: 1. This CDR3 is 14 amino acids long. Germline CDR1 KGHSH, CDR2 LQKENI. DNA of the CDR3: TGTGCCAGCTCACCGACAGGGGAGAACACTGAAGCTTTCTTT. Translating it yields CASSPTGENTEAFF.

The rearrangement links TRBV6-5 to TRBJ1-2; 7 nucleotides agree with TRBD1. CDR1 and CDR2 from the germline V gene are MNHEY and SVGAGI. The CDR3 totals 15 residues. Trimming at V came to 2 bases and at J to 4 bases, leaving 7 bases not matched to a gene. The CDR3 nucleotides read TGTGCCAGCAGTTACGGGGACAGACTTCGCTATGGCTACACCTTC. Its translation is CASSYGDRLRYGYTF.

The V and J genes are TRBV11-2 and TRBJ2-3, with D perhaps matching TRBD2 (6 bases). Germline values: CDR1 SGHAT, CDR2 FQNNGV. Trimming stripped 6 bases from V and 4 bases from J, with 11 bases between. The CDR3 totals 13 residues. The CDR3 DNA sequence: TGTGCCAGCAGTGTTCGGGGGTCAGATACGCAGTATTTT. Translation: CASSVRGSDTQYF.

This sequence joins TRBV11-3 and TRBJ2-2, with 7 bases matching TRBD2. The germline CDR1 and CDR2 sequences are SGHNT and YENEEA. V shed 5 bases, J shed 4 bases, and the junction held 7 bases outside the gene matches. This CDR3 spans 15 amino acids. DNA for the CDR3: TGTGCCAGCAGCGTTGGGGGGGATCCCACCGGGGAGCTGTTTTTT. Amino acid sequence: CASSVGGDPTGELFF.

V is TRBV19 and J is TRBJ1-2; no definite D call. V was clipped by 6 bases and J by 2 bases, with 13 bases between them. There are 14 residues in the CDR3. Germline CDR1 LNHDA, CDR2 SQIVND (reference sequence). The CDR3 reads CASSLVQSNYGYTF. CDR3 sequence (DNA): TGTGCCAGTAGCCTGGTCCAGTCAAACTATGGCTACACCTTC.

The chain carries TRBV7-2 and TRBJ1-2; D is unclear. Between the trimmed V and J ends, which lost 5 bases and 0 bases, there was a span of 7 bases. The CDR3 runs to 13 residues. Germline assignment: CDR1 SGHTA and CDR2 FQGNSA. DNA of the CDR3: TGTGCCAGCAGCCCAACTACTAACTATGGCTACACCTTC. It translates to CASSPTTNYGYTF.

V and J are TRBV7-6 and TRBJ2-2; D possibly corresponds to TRBD1 (5 bases). The ends were cut back, 5 bases at V and 0 bases at J, with 13 bases in the middle. The V gene's germline CDR1 is SGHVS and CDR2 FNYEAQ. The CDR3 is 16 amino acids. The CDR3 DNA reads TGTGCCAGCAGCCCTTTTGGGGCTTCGAACACCGGGGAGCTGTTTTTT. It specifies CASSPFGASNTGELFF.

The rearrangement joins TRBV9 to TRBJ2-2; D is perhaps TRBD2 (6 bases). The V gene lost 0 bases and the J gene lost 3 bases, with 18 bases spanning the gap. This CDR3 spans 18 amino acids. Germline CDR1 SGDLS, CDR2 YYNGEE. Here the CDR3 reads CASSVGGTSRGYTGELFF. DNA of the CDR3: TGTGCCAGCAGCGTAGGGGGAACTAGCCGGGGGTACACCGGGGAGCTGTTTTTT.

The sample holds one count of this clone. V usage is TRBV4-1 and J usage is TRBJ2-3; D possibly uses TRBD1 or TRBD2 (7 bases each). This CDR3 spans 18 amino acids. Germline V gene sequence: CDR1 MGHRA, CDR2 YSYEKL. The V gene lost 2 bases and the J gene lost 5 bases, with 23 bases spanning the gap. CDR3 loop: CASSQIQGRGPVRDTQYF. The CDR3 coding sequence is TGCGCCAGCAGCCAAATACAAGGGAGGGGGCCTGTAAGAGATACGCAGTATTTT.

The DNA for the CDR3 is TGCGCCAGCAGCCAAGGACGAGCGGGGGCGGCATACACAGATACGCAGTATTTT. The encoded protein is CASSQGRAGAAYTDTQYF. This chain links TRBV4-1 with TRBJ2-3; the match to TRBD2 covers 8 bases. Germline V gene lookup returns CDR1 MGHRA and CDR2 YSYEKL. CDR3 length equals 18 residues. J lost 2 bases, V lost 1 base, and 11 bases had no gene match.

The CDR3 is CASSQAAGQAYEQYF. The CDR3 DNA reads as TGCGCCAGCAGCCAAGCGGCAGGTCAAGCCTACGAGCAGTACTTC. V gene TRBV4-3 combines with J gene TRBJ2-7; D not certain. The CDR3 has 15 residues. Trimming left V 1 base short and J 2 bases short, with 12 bases between. Germline V lookup: CDR1 LGHNA, CDR2 YSLEER.

This CDR3 reads CASSLGSQPQHF. The CDR3 DNA sequence: TGTGCCAGCAGCTTAGGAAGCCAGCCCCAGCATTTT. J is TRBJ1-5 and V is TRBV7-9; D ambiguous. Per germline, CDR1 SEHNR and CDR2 FQNEAQ (reference sequence). V lost 1 base, J lost 7 bases, and 5 bases lay in between. This CDR3 has 12 amino acids. Full variable domain (outside the CDR3, taken from reference TRBV7-9 and TRBJ1-5): DTGVSQNPRHKITKRGQNVTFRCDPISEHNRLYWYRQTLGQGPEFLTYFQNEAQLEKSRLLSDRFSAERPKGSFSTLEIQRTEQGDSAMYLCASSLGSQPQHFGDGTRLSIL.